Presented here are 21 T cell receptor beta chains from one specimen sequenced in a study of blood T cell repertoires in COVID-19. Profiling relied on immunoSEQ multiplex PCR, and the TCRdb table lists in-frame clones only, not all of them. The repertoire holds about 75,000 clones, roughly nine tenths seen once, with approximately 2.5% in the top ten. Sequencing was carried out using peripheral blood. The receptor source for this set is a human donor in a cohort sampled during active COVID-19.

The chain uses TRBV6-6 and TRBJ1-5; no clear D gene. V was pared by 8 bases and J by 3 bases, with 11 bases between. This CDR3 region has 13 residues. Germline CDR1 reads MNHNY; CDR2 reads SVGAGI (reference sequence). Here the CDR3 reads CASERADNQPQHF. In DNA, the CDR3 is TGTGCCAGCGAGCGGGCCGACAATCAGCCCCAGCATTTT.

The rearrangement joins TRBV7-2 to TRBJ1-1, with D perhaps TRBD1 (6 bases). V lost 5 bases, J lost 9 bases, and 19 bases lay in between. The V gene's germline CDR1 is SGHTA and CDR2 FQGNSA. This CDR3 comprises 14 residues. The CDR3 here is CASSSTGQTEKAFF. DNA for the CDR3: TGTGCCAGCAGCAGTACCGGACAGACGGAAAAAGCTTTCTTT.

J is TRBJ2-1 and V is TRBV19; TRBD2 agrees at 14 bases. CDR3 size: 17 residues. Per germline, CDR1 LNHDA and CDR2 SQIVND (reference sequence). V lost 5 bases, J lost 7 bases, and 10 bases stayed unmatched. In DNA form, the CDR3 reads TGTGCCAGTAGTCAGGGACTAGCGGGGGCCTCATTGAATGAGCAGTTCTTC. Translated, it gives CASSQGLAGASLNEQFF.

The rearrangement links TRBV9 to TRBJ1-1, with no clear D. The germline gives CDR1 SGDLS, CDR2 YYNGEE. The CDR3 is 13 amino acids. V lost 0 bases, J lost 0 bases, and 3 bases lay in between. CDR3 DNA: TGTGCCAGCAGCGTAGCCATGAACACTGAAGCTTTCTTT. Translated, it gives CASSVAMNTEAFF.

This clone was counted a single time. This CDR3 reads CASSITGNYEQYF. The DNA for the CDR3 is TGTGCCAGCAGCATCACAGGTAACTACGAGCAGTACTTC. V and J are TRBV9 and TRBJ2-7, with a possible D match to TRBD1 (5 bases). The CDR3 covers 13 residues. CDR1 is SGDLS, CDR2 YYNGEE, per germline. V shed 4 bases and J shed 3 bases, with 11 bases lying between them.

J is TRBJ1-1 and V is TRBV5-8; the match to TRBD1 covers 7 bases. Trimming took 5 bases from V and 4 from J; bases not matched to a gene: 8. The V gene's germline CDR1 is SGHTS and CDR2 YDEGEE. This CDR3 contains 14 residues. The DNA of the CDR3 is TGTGCCAGCAGTGGGACAGCGGGTAGCACTGAAGCTTTCTTT. This gives the protein CASSGTAGSTEAFF. Full variable domain (rest looked up from reference TRBV5-8 and TRBJ1-1): EAGVTQSPTHLIKTRGQQATLRCSPISGHTSVYWYQQALGLGLQFLLWYDEGEERNRGNFPPRFSGRQFPNYSSELNVNALELEDSALYLCASSGTAGSTEAFFGQGTRLTVV.

The genes are TRBV7-8 and TRBJ1-1; D remains unclear. The CDR3 is 14 amino acids. Trimming pared 0 bases from V and 1 base from J, leaving 6 bases between. Germline CDR1 and CDR2: SGHVS and FQNEAQ. The CDR3 region has the DNA TGTGCCAGCAGCTTAGCCGGTGGGAACACTGAAGCTTTCTTT. Protein sequence: CASSLAGGNTEAFF.

For the CDR3, the DNA is TGTGCCAGCAGCCCCTCAGGGCAGGGAAACCCCTATGGCTACACCTTC. It yields the protein CASSPSGQGNPYGYTF. The chain carries TRBV7-3 and TRBJ1-2; D possibly corresponds to TRBD1 (5 bases). The length of the CDR3 is 16 residues. V shed 5 bases and J shed 4 bases, with 20 bases lying between them. CDR1 and CDR2 (germline): SGHTA, FQGTGA. The complete variable domain, with remaining parts taken from reference TRBV7-3 and TRBJ1-2, reads GAGVSQTPSNKVTEKGKYVELRCDPISGHTALYWYRQSLGQGPEFLIYFQGTGAADDSGLPNDRFFAVRPEGSVSTLKIQRTERGDSAVYLCASSPSGQGNPYGYTFGSGTRLTVV.

The J gene is TRBJ1-3, the V gene TRBV11-2, with D unresolved. Germline V lookup: CDR1 SGHAT, CDR2 FQNNGV. CDR3 size: 14 residues. V shed 6 bases and J shed 0 bases, with 9 bases lying between them. Here the CDR3 reads CASSPQNSGNTIYF. CDR3 nucleotide sequence: TGTGCCAGCAGTCCACAGAACTCTGGAAACACCATATATTTT.

V usage is TRBV28 and J usage is TRBJ2-1, with D unresolved. V lost 1 base, J lost 5 bases, and 9 bases lay in between. CDR3 length: 14 amino acids. Germline-derived CDR1 and CDR2 are MDHEN and SYDVKM. CDR3 protein: CASSLSLIHNEQFF. The CDR3 DNA reads TGTGCCAGCAGTTTATCACTCATACACAATGAGCAGTTCTTC.

The chain combines TRBV9 with TRBJ2-3, with 9 positions matching TRBD2. The germline gives CDR1 SGDLS, CDR2 YYNGEE. The CDR3 is 16 amino acids. The trim removed 4 bases at V and 1 base at J, leaving 7 bases unmatched. The CDR3 DNA follows: TGTGCCAGCAGCTCCCGACCTAGCGGGGGCACAGATACGCAGTATTTT. This encodes CASSSRPSGGTDTQYF.

The chain combines TRBV4-3 with TRBJ1-1; 8 bases fit TRBD1. CDR1 is LGHNA, CDR2 YSLEER, per germline. J was trimmed by 3 bases and V by 6 bases; bases with no gene match: 3. This CDR3 contains 13 residues. DNA for the CDR3: TGCGCCAGCAGTCAGACAGGGGACACTGAAGCTTTCTTT. Protein product: CASSQTGDTEAFF.

J is TRBJ2-3 and V is TRBV7-2, with D unclear. Trimming took 0 bases from V and 4 from J, leaving 5 bases between them. The germline CDR1 and CDR2 sequences are SGHTA and FQGNSA. The CDR3 sequence is 13 residues long. The CDR3 nucleotides are TGTGCCAGCAGCTTAGCAACAGCAGATACGCAGTATTTT. Encoded protein: CASSLATADTQYF.

The chain recombines TRBV7-9 with TRBJ1-2; D gene uncertain. Deletions cut 2 bases from V and 8 bases from J, with 6 bases between. The CDR3 runs 11 residues. Per germline, CDR1 SEHNR and CDR2 FQNEAQ (reference sequence). CDR3 residues: CASSLNGGYTF. DNA of the CDR3: TGTGCCAGCAGCTTAAATGGCGGCTACACCTTC.

V gene TRBV13 combines with J gene TRBJ1-2, with TRBD1 matching 10 bases. CDR1 and CDR2 from the germline V gene are PRHDT and FYEKMQ (reference sequence). This CDR3 is built from 15 residues. J lost 6 bases, V lost 4 bases, and 8 bases had no gene match. CDR3 sequence reads: CASSSRQGAVDGYTF. In nucleotides, the CDR3 is TGTGCCAGCAGCTCCAGACAGGGGGCGGTGGATGGCTACACCTTC. Drawing the rest from reference TRBV13 and TRBJ1-2, the complete variable domain is AAGVIQSPRHLIKEKRETATLKCYPIPRHDTVYWYQQGPGQDPQFLISFYEKMQSDKGSIPDRFSAQQFSDYHSELNMSSLELGDSALYFCASSSRQGAVDGYTFGSGTRLTVV.

This clone has a single count. This chain connects TRBV6-5 to TRBJ1-2, with 11 bases that match TRBD1. Trimming removed 0 bases from V and 3 bases from J; junction bases left unmatched: 3. Per the germline V gene, CDR1 is MNHEY and CDR2 is SVGAGI. This CDR3 has 16 amino acids. This CDR3 reads CASSYSRDRGYYGYTF. CDR3 nucleotides: TGTGCCAGCAGTTACTCCCGGGACAGGGGGTACTATGGCTACACCTTC.

This chain connects TRBV24-1 to TRBJ1-4; the D gene is possibly TRBD1 (6 bases). V dropped 4 bases and J dropped 13 bases, with 12 bases sitting between them. The V gene's germline CDR1 is KGHDR and CDR2 SFDVKD. This CDR3 has 12 amino acids. CDR3 nucleotide sequence: TGTGCCACCAGTGACTCCAGGGGTCGACTGTTTTTT. Translation: CATSDSRGRLFF.

The V and J genes are TRBV6-5 and TRBJ1-3; no reliable D call. V was trimmed by 4 bases and J by 0 bases, leaving 10 bases between them. This CDR3 has 15 amino acids. Germline V CDR1 and CDR2: MNHEY, SVGAGI. The chain's CDR3 is CASSSAGFSGNTIYF. In DNA, the CDR3 is TGTGCCAGCAGTTCGGCGGGTTTCTCTGGAAACACCATATATTTT.

The CDR3 protein is CSASQPGLPGSPLHF. CDR3 DNA sequence: TGCAGTGCTAGTCAACCGGGACTACCCGGATCACCCCTCCACTTT. The chain couples TRBV20-1 to TRBJ1-6; perhaps TRBD1 as D (5 bases). Trimming cost V 3 bases and J 10 bases, with 19 bases left between them. CDR3 size: 15 residues. Per the germline V gene, CDR1 is DFQATT and CDR2 is SNEGSKA (reference sequence).

This clone was seen a single time. This rearrangement joins TRBV6-1 to TRBJ2-3; the D gene is possibly TRBD1 (5 bases). The V end was cut by 2 bases, the J end by 3 bases, with 15 bases between. This CDR3 comprises 16 residues. Germline V gene lookup returns CDR1 MNHNS and CDR2 SASEGT. DNA of the CDR3: TGTGCCAGCAGTGAAAATCCGACAGTGACAACAGATACGCAGTATTTT. Protein sequence: CASSENPTVTTDTQYF.

This clone has a single count. J is TRBJ1-5 and V is TRBV3-1 (or the pseudogene TRBV3-2); unclear D gene. Germline CDR1 and CDR2: LGHDT and YNNKEL (reference sequence). The CDR3 extends over 15 amino acids. The V end lost 1 base, the J end lost 0 bases, and 7 bases lay between the germline ends. CDR3 nucleotides: TGTGCCAGCAGCCAAGGCGGGAATAGCAATCAGCCCCAGCATTTT. This translates into CASSQGGNSNQPQHF.